Sequencing of this TCR beta chain was carried out in a study of T cell repertoires in cytomegalovirus infection. Study-wide context: Evidence of both CMV infection and a matching HLA type came from public TCR beta signatures.

Overall study results and limits: Summed frequency of public TCR beta families distinguished CMV carriers with the relevant HLA. HLA-C-restricted CMV clonotypes gave the most frequent clonotype in two of eight donors.

TCRdb passed the reads through MiXCR, listing each CDR3 protein once. Of 250,000 to 300,000 distinct CDR3 sequences in the sample, roughly 9% were seen once. Germline CDR1 MGHRA, CDR2 YSYEKL. Trimming pared 4 bases from V and 6 bases from J, leaving 16 bases between. This CDR3 contains 15 residues. This clonotype has at least ten counts. Its antigen is as yet unknown. What was sequenced was PBMCs. The clonotype originates from a human donor in good health (CMV status not recorded). Some clones in this sample may be carry-over from other donors' samples. The chain joins TRBV4-1 to TRBJ2-1, with D maybe TRBD2 (5 bases). The CDR3 region has the DNA TGCGCCAGCAGCCCGCTCGGACTTCACAGCAATGAGCAGTTCTTC. This encodes CASSPLGLHSNEQFF.